This T cell receptor beta chain is from a study of T-cell reconstitution after alpha-beta-depleted transplantation in children (dated by TCRdb to 2016 to 2018). With regard to the full study: Using TCR repertoire profiling, the study quantitatively followed how T-cell immune reconstitution unfolded in children after TCRalphabeta/CD19-depleted allogeneic hematopoietic cell transplantation.

Summary of the overall study and its limitations: Over the following months the frequencies of hyperexpanded clones went down, and after one year T-cell counts and TCRbeta diversity were mostly credited to newly produced T cells. The apparently early alphabetaT-cell count recovery about two months after transplant was reportedly dependent on only several hundred rapidly expanded clones derived from non-depleted graft cells. The high TCRbeta diversity at day 60 in some patients was ascribed to recipient T cells and intrathymic progenitors that had survived conditioning.

About this clonotype itself: The specificity of this receptor is unknown. No base qualities exist here, and no much larger clone lies one base off it.

For this chain, trimming is 4 bases at the V end and 0 bases at the J end, and the number of junction bases without a gene match is 2. Reading the germline V gene gives CDR1 MDHEN and CDR2 SYDVKM. Including the terminal cysteine and phenylalanine, the CDR3 comprises 14 residues. Of all the DNA, just the CDR3 is kept, 42 bases in frame from base 1. The library was obtained by PCR. Sequenced on an Illumina HiSeq 2500. Molecular barcoding was employed in the preparation of TCR libraries, with unique molecular identifiers being used to normalize TCRbeta repertoire quantification. TCRdb's own reprocessing of the public reads used fastp at Q25 and MiXCR and kept productive beta chains. Rows merge per CDR3 protein into single entries with the most common DNA and genes. The sample contains tens of thousands of distinct CDR3 sequences, 44% of them found a single time. The ten most abundant clones make up more than 95% of the sample.

What this sample's treatment or condition label stands for: allogeneic hematopoietic cell transplantation with graft depleted of TCRalphabeta T cells and CD19 B cells. TCRalphabeta/CD19-depleted allogeneic hematopoietic cell grafts were given to the transplant recipients, all of whom were children. The receptor was derived from a male patient younger than 18 who had a stem cell transplant for acute lymphoblastic leukemia, so the T cells may come from the graft donor. Sequenced here: PBMCs, mostly from graft donor cells, sampled 360 days after TCRalphabeta/CD19-depleted stem cell transplant. This sequence uses TRBV28 and TRBJ1-1; 7 bases in the middle match TRBD1. The sequenced DNA: TGTGCCAGCAGTTGGGGACAGATGAACACTGAAGCTTTCTTT. This encodes CASSWGQMNTEAFF.